What follows are 16 T cell receptor beta chains derived from one specimen sequenced in a study of cytomegalovirus exposure and HLA in healthy donors. Primers for the PCR totalled 60 Vbeta and 13 Jbeta. Libraries were prepared by immunoSEQ multiplex PCR; TCRdb keeps only in-frame clonotypes and omits some of them. The table lists approximately 190,000 clones, 65% to 90% of them singletons. Input material: PBMCs. The receptors here all came from a man aged 35-49 years in good health and CMV-seropositive.

The V call is TRBV6-5, the J call TRBJ2-7; TRBD2 might be the D (6 bases). The CDR3 extends over 14 amino acids. Germline CDR1 is MNHEY and CDR2 is SVGAGI. V dropped 1 base and J dropped 4 bases, with 11 bases sitting between them. This CDR3 is CASSYLTGRYEQYF. CDR3 bases: TGTGCCAGCAGTTACTTGACGGGGAGGTACGAGCAGTACTTC.

Notes on this clone: Its ends do not fully match the called genes, so a read error is possible. The chain is built from TRBV5-1 and TRBJ2-7, with D possibly matching TRBD1 (5 bases). The CDR3 is made up of 12 amino acids. CDR1 is SGHRS and CDR2 is YFSETQ in the germline V gene. The DNA for the CDR3 is TGCGCCAGCAGATCCGACAGCTACGAGCAGTGCTTC. Translation: CASRSDSYEQCF.

The rearrangement uses TRBV7-2 and TRBJ2-3, with TRBD2 matching over 9 bases. The germline V gene has CDR1 SGHTA and CDR2 FQGNSA. With V trimmed by 5 bases and J by 2 bases, 5 bases remained unmatched. The CDR3 is made up of 15 amino acids. The CDR3 loop reads CASSPTSGNTDTQYF. As DNA, the CDR3 is TGTGCCAGCAGCCCGACTAGCGGAAACACAGATACGCAGTATTTT.

This sequence joins TRBV27 and TRBJ1-2; 11 bases agree with TRBD1. V was clipped by 3 bases and J by 0 bases; unmatched bases: 6. This CDR3 is built from 17 residues. Germline V gene sequence: CDR1 MNHEY, CDR2 SMNVEV (reference sequence). CDR3 protein: CASSFLGQGEANYGYTF. CDR3 coding DNA: TGTGCCAGCAGTTTCCTGGGACAGGGGGAAGCTAACTATGGCTACACCTTC.

The table lists this clone with a count of one. The chain joins TRBV7-2 to TRBJ1-2; D not resolved. There are 13 residues in the CDR3. The germline V gene has CDR1 SGHTA and CDR2 FQGNSA. V was cut by 1 base and J by 8 bases, with 11 bases left in between. CDR3: CASSLGLKRGYTF. For the CDR3, the DNA is TGTGCCAGCAGCTTAGGGCTAAAGCGGGGCTACACCTTC.

The rearrangement joins TRBV7-3 to TRBJ2-1; 9 nucleotides line up with TRBD2. CDR3 length equals 15 residues. Germline CDR1 SGHTA, CDR2 FQGTGA. V shed 6 bases, J shed 3 bases, and the junction held 6 bases outside the gene matches. For the CDR3, the DNA is TGTGCCAGCAGTACCGGGACTAGCAGCTACAATGAGCAGTTCTTC. This translates into CASSTGTSSYNEQFF.

V and J are TRBV4-2 and TRBJ2-3, with TRBD1 as a possible D gene (6 bases). The CDR3 totals 14 residues. The germline V and J ends were trimmed by 4 bases and 4 bases, with 12 bases remaining between them. Germline V CDR1 and CDR2: LGHNA, YNFKEQ. DNA for the CDR3: TGTGCCAGCAGCCCTAAACAGGGCGCAGATACGCAGTATTTT. This encodes CASSPKQGADTQYF.

V is TRBV6-5 and J is TRBJ1-5; the D gene is possibly TRBD1 (5 bases). V dropped 5 bases and J dropped 7 bases, with 12 bases sitting between them. The CDR3 runs 13 residues. Germline V CDR1 and CDR2: MNHEY, SVGAGI. The CDR3 here is CASSPRRGQPQHF. CDR3 bases: TGTGCCAGCAGTCCACGAAGGGGCCAGCCCCAGCATTTT.

The gene calls are TRBV4-3 and TRBJ2-3, with TRBD2 matching over 13 bases. The germline V gene encodes CDR1 LGHNA and CDR2 YSLEER. CDR3 length equals 20 residues. Unmatched junction bases numbered 10, after V lost 1 base and J lost 0 bases. The CDR3 sequence is CASSQVPWTSGGFSTDTQYF. The CDR3, as DNA: TGCGCCAGCAGCCAAGTCCCCTGGACTAGCGGGGGCTTTAGCACAGATACGCAGTATTTT.

The V call is TRBV7-3, the J call TRBJ2-3; a weak D match, TRBD2 (7 bases). The CDR3 covers 16 residues. The ends were cut back, 5 bases at V and 5 bases at J, with 20 bases in the middle. Germline CDR1 SGHTA, CDR2 FQGTGA. CDR3 sequence: CASSNSGRGHGDTQYF. The CDR3 bases are TGTGCCAGCAGCAATAGTGGGCGGGGGCATGGAGATACGCAGTATTTT.

This chain connects TRBV13 to TRBJ2-2; TRBD2 matches at 14 bases. V lost 5 bases to trimming and J lost 5 bases; unmatched junction nucleotides: 10. Germline values: CDR1 PRHDT, CDR2 FYEKMQ (reference sequence). This CDR3 spans 18 amino acids. CDR3 residues: CASSPGTSGGPQTGELFF. DNA of the CDR3: TGTGCCAGCAGCCCCGGGACTAGCGGGGGACCGCAAACCGGGGAGCTGTTTTTT. Full variable domain (rest looked up from reference TRBV13 and TRBJ2-2): AAGVIQSPRHLIKEKRETATLKCYPIPRHDTVYWYQQGPGQDPQFLISFYEKMQSDKGSIPDRFSAQQFSDYHSELNMSSLELGDSALYFCASSPGTSGGPQTGELFFGEGSRLTVL.

The CDR3 DNA reads as TGTGCCAGCAGGCCGGGGGCGAACACCGGGGAGCTGTTTTTT. This translates into CASRPGANTGELFF. V is TRBV25-1 and J is TRBJ2-2; tentative D call: TRBD2 (6 bases). Germline CDR1 is MGHDK and CDR2 is SYGVNS. The V gene lost 6 bases and the J gene lost 0 bases, with 8 bases spanning the gap. CDR3 length: 14 residues.

This clone showed up just a few times. CDR3 in DNA: TGTGCCAGCAGCGTAGCGGGGATCGGGGAGCTGTTTTTT. It translates to CASSVAGIGELFF. This chain joins TRBV9 and TRBJ2-2; D is possibly TRBD2 (5 bases). Germline CDR1 and CDR2: SGDLS and YYNGEE. The CDR3 runs 13 residues. With 0 bases removed from V and 7 bases from J, the gap between germline ends came to 7 bases.

V is TRBV7-3 and J is TRBJ2-7; 7 bases match TRBD2. The CDR3 totals 14 residues. CDR1 and CDR2 (germline): SGHTA, FQGTGA. V shed 3 bases and J 2 bases; nucleotides not matched to a gene: 4. The chain's CDR3 is CASSFTSDTYEQYF. CDR3 coding DNA: TGTGCCAGCAGCTTCACTAGCGACACCTACGAGCAGTACTTC.

Of note for this clone: The same CDR3 is also encoded by other DNA sequences in this sample. This chain connects TRBV5-6 to TRBJ1-1; 8 nucleotides agree with TRBD1. This CDR3 spans 15 amino acids. The J segment lost 7 bases and the V segment lost 3 bases, leaving 11 bases of the junction unmatched. CDR1 and CDR2 from the germline V gene are SGHDT and YYEEEE. CDR3 nucleotides: TGTGCCAGCAGCTCACAGGGGGTAGGGATCGATGAAGCTTTCTTT. The encoded protein is CASSSQGVGIDEAFF.

The genes are TRBV10-3 and TRBJ2-1; 9 bases agree with TRBD2. The CDR3 is made up of 15 amino acids. CDR1 ENHRY and CDR2 SYGVKD come from the germline V gene. V was pared by 5 bases and J by 8 bases, with 10 bases of the junction left unmatched. In DNA, the CDR3 is TGTGCCATCAGTAGGCGCGGGGGGGCCATTGATGAGCAGTTCTTC. Its translation: CAISRRGGAIDEQFF.